The clone carrying this TCR beta chain was picked up a small number of times. Its antigen is unknown. This specimen belongs to a study of cytomegalovirus exposure and HLA in healthy donors. In the study overall: HLA-typed donors contributed 65 million to 95 million unique TCRs, which were held in an early data release. Notes on the study in general: Presence/absence results assume similar sequencing depth per donor, which may not hold. Previous analysis showed most TCR beta V segments were productive about 87% or about 30% of the time.

The PCR ran on 60 Vbeta and 13 Jbeta primers. Per the study methods: A later analysis counted approximately 80 million unique TCR beta chains, some 12 million shared. The method was immunoSEQ multiplex PCR; TCRdb's version includes in-frame clones alone and lacks a portion of them. V and J calls and clone size are as listed in that table; D and trimming were resolved from the DNA. The sample consists of roughly 140,000 clones, 75% to 85% of them appearing once. Germline values: CDR1 SQVTM, CDR2 ANQGSEA. Deletions cut 7 bases from V and 2 bases from J, with 8 bases between. CDR3 length: 11 residues. The chain couples TRBV29-1 to TRBJ1-1, with D maybe TRBD1 (5 bases). Sequencing used PBMCs. This TCR was sampled from a human donor in good health. The CDR3, as DNA: TGCAGCGCGACAGCAAACACTGAAGCTTTCTTT. Translation: CSATANTEAFF.